The 17 T cell receptor beta chains presented below share a single source sample, sequenced in a study of blood T cell repertoires in COVID-19. Libraries were prepared by immunoSEQ multiplex PCR; TCRdb keeps only in-frame clonotypes and omits some of them. This table has about 160,000 clones, roughly 90% appearing once. Sequencing was carried out using peripheral blood. Receptor source: a man aged 60 to 69 with active or convalescent COVID-19.

The rearrangement links TRBV11-3 to TRBJ2-1, with 9 bases identical to TRBD1. The CDR3 contains 14 residues. Germline V lookup: CDR1 SGHNT, CDR2 YENEEA. After removal of 4 bases from V and 7 bases from J, the junction contained 5 bases not matched to a gene. This CDR3 reads CASSWGDRVNEQFF. CDR3 nucleotides: TGTGCCAGCAGCTGGGGGGACAGGGTAAATGAGCAGTTCTTC.

The chain combines TRBV7-9 with TRBJ2-5, with D possibly TRBD1 on 6 matching bases. V lost 1 base, J lost 1 base, and 7 bases lay in between. Per germline, CDR1 SEHNR and CDR2 FQNEAQ (reference sequence). CDR3 length equals 14 residues. In nucleotides, the CDR3 is TGTGCCAGCAGCTTAGGACAGGCCCAAGAGACCCAGTACTTC. Amino acids: CASSLGQAQETQYF.

The chain couples TRBV3-1 (or the pseudogene TRBV3-2) to TRBJ2-7; 9 bases fit TRBD2. The CDR3 consists of 13 residues. CDR1 and CDR2 (germline): LGHDT, YNNKEL (reference sequence). J lost 2 bases, V lost 5 bases, and 1 base had no gene match. CDR3 loop: CASSGGGAYEQYF. In DNA, the CDR3 is TGTGCCAGCAGCGGCGGGGGGGCCTACGAGCAGTACTTC.

For the CDR3, the DNA is TGTGCCAGCAGCTACCAGACGGGGTGGGGTGGAAGTCAGCCCCAGCATTTT. Translated: CASSYQTGWGGSQPQHF. The V call is TRBV7-8, the J call TRBJ1-5; D gene uncertain. CDR1 is SGHVS, CDR2 FQNEAQ, per germline. The CDR3 extends over 17 amino acids. V was clipped by 4 bases and J by 6 bases, with 22 bases between them.

This clone was picked up one time. This chain uses TRBV19 with TRBJ1-1, with D possibly matching TRBD1 (6 bases). The CDR3 totals 13 residues. Germline V gene sequence: CDR1 LNHDA, CDR2 SQIVND (reference sequence). The V gene lost 4 bases and the J gene lost 7 bases, with 13 bases spanning the gap. CDR3 protein: CASSTITGNEAFF. CDR3 bases: TGTGCCAGTAGTACTATAACAGGGAATGAAGCTTTCTTT.

The chain links TRBV5-4 to TRBJ2-4, with 12 bases identical to TRBD2. Germline CDR1 SGHNT, CDR2 YYREEE (reference sequence). Trimming took 1 base from V and 1 from J; bases not matched to a gene: 12. The CDR3 totals 20 residues. CDR3 coding DNA: TGTGCCAGCAGCTTGAATCCGGGACTAGCGGGCCAGGGGGCCAAAAACATTCAGTACTTC. It encodes CASSLNPGLAGQGAKNIQYF.

About this clone itself: The junction departs from germline at one end; a sequencing error may be responsible. This rearrangement joins TRBV13 to TRBJ2-1; 13 bases map to TRBD2. The CDR3 covers 16 residues. Germline values: CDR1 PRHDT, CDR2 FYEKMQ (reference sequence). In DNA form, the CDR3 reads TGTGCCAGCAGCCTAGGGACTAGCGGGACTTCAGGTGAGCAGTTCTTC. Translated, it gives CASSLGTSGTSGEQFF.

This sequence joins TRBV7-6 and TRBJ2-7; 13 nucleotides line up with TRBD2. The length of the CDR3 is 15 residues. The V gene's germline CDR1 is SGHVS and CDR2 FNYEAQ. J was trimmed by 2 bases and V by 5 bases; bases with no gene match: 3. The CDR3 nucleotides are TGTGCCAGCAGCCCGACTAGCGGGGGGCCCTACGAGCAGTACTTC. Its protein product is CASSPTSGGPYEQYF.

This rearrangement joins TRBV11-2 to TRBJ1-1; D not resolved. The germline CDR1 and CDR2 sequences are SGHAT and FQNNGV. The CDR3 consists of 14 residues. The V and J ends lost 1 base and 3 bases respectively, with 9 bases between them. The CDR3: CASSLAGRYTEAFF. In nucleotides, the CDR3 is TGTGCCAGCAGCTTAGCAGGTAGATACACTGAAGCTTTCTTT.

The chain recombines TRBV10-2 with TRBJ2-7; D is unclear. The CDR3 has 13 residues. Germline values: CDR1 WSHSY, CDR2 SAAADI. With 5 bases removed from V and 1 base from J, the gap between germline ends came to 9 bases. The CDR3: CASSRQESYEQYF. The DNA of the CDR3 is TGCGCCAGCAGTCGGCAGGAATCCTACGAGCAGTACTTC.

The J gene is TRBJ2-7, the V gene TRBV7-2; 11 nucleotides line up with TRBD1. This CDR3 is built from 15 residues. Germline loops: CDR1 SGHTA, CDR2 FQGNSA. Germline trimming cut 0 bases from V and 4 bases from J; bases unmatched to any gene: 2. The CDR3 DNA sequence: TGTGCCAGCAGCTTAGCCGGGACAGGGGGTTACGAGCAGTACTTC. This sequence encodes CASSLAGTGGYEQYF.

This chain links TRBV18 with TRBJ2-2; D not resolved. This CDR3 spans 19 amino acids. V lost 1 base and J 1 base, leaving 19 bases between the germline ends. CDR1 and CDR2 (germline): KGHSH, LQKENI. CDR3 protein: CASSPRRSPRMENTGELFF. CDR3 DNA sequence: TGTGCCAGCTCACCACGTCGGAGCCCCCGGATGGAGAACACCGGGGAGCTGTTTTTT.

The CDR3 nucleotides are TGCAGCGTTGAAAGAGCAACTAATGAAAAACTGTTTTTT. It translates to CSVERATNEKLFF. The chain joins TRBV29-1 to TRBJ1-4, with no clear D. The germline CDR1 and CDR2 sequences are SQVTM and ANQGSEA. There are 13 residues in the CDR3. V was pared by 2 bases and J by 0 bases, with 4 bases between.

This chain links TRBV5-1 with TRBJ1-1; TRBD1 matches 7 bases. There are 14 residues in the CDR3. Germline V CDR1 and CDR2: SGHRS, YFSETQ. V trimming: 4 bases; J trimming: 0 bases; junction bases outside the gene matches: 3. The CDR3 protein is CASSNGQVNTEAFF. CDR3 nucleotide sequence: TGCGCCAGCAGCAACGGACAGGTGAACACTGAAGCTTTCTTT.

This clone came up a few times. V is TRBV2 and J is TRBJ1-3, with 7 bases aligning to TRBD1. In germline, CDR1 is SNHLY, CDR2 FYNNEI. This CDR3 is built from 15 residues. V lost 6 bases, J lost 0 bases, and 5 bases stayed unmatched. The CDR3, as DNA: TGTGCCAGCAGAGCCAGGGGGAGCTCTGGAAACACCATATATTTT. Translating gives CASRARGSSGNTIYF.

The chain links TRBV25-1 to TRBJ1-2; 10 positions agree with TRBD1. This CDR3 region has 14 residues. The germline V gene has CDR1 MGHDK and CDR2 SYGVNS. The J segment lost 4 bases and the V segment lost 4 bases, leaving 3 bases of the junction unmatched. The CDR3 loop is CASSGQGAIYGYTF. CDR3 sequence (DNA): TGTGCCAGCAGTGGACAGGGGGCAATCTATGGCTACACCTTC.

Turning to this clone: Other DNA sequences in this sample translate to the same CDR3. The rearrangement joins TRBV7-9 to TRBJ1-1; weak D call: TRBD1 (5 bases). Germline CDR1 and CDR2: SEHNR and FQNEAQ (reference sequence). The V gene lost 2 bases and the J gene lost 4 bases, with 11 bases spanning the gap. The CDR3 is 14 residues long. In DNA, the CDR3 is TGTGCCAGCAGCTTACAGGGAATTGGCACTGAAGCTTTCTTT. Its translation is CASSLQGIGTEAFF.